This T cell receptor beta chain is drawn from a study of shared clonotypes between healthy human individuals. Study-level information: A couple of women and three men aged 18 to 49 served as donors. Study findings and constraints: It was anticipated that sequencing depth would influence how many clonotypes donors shared.

Comments on this clone: Its cognate antigen is unknown.

Splitting of each subset's genomic DNA was done evenly across several immunoSEQ plates. TCRdb's copy holds only in-frame clones and misses some; the assay was immunoSEQ multiplex PCR. The sample holds around 500,000 clones, roughly 77% seen once. Trimming took off 5 bases at V and 5 bases at J, with 20 bases between the two ends. The CDR3 spans 16 residues. The V gene's germline CDR1 is SEHNR and CDR2 FQNEAQ (reference sequence). About 90 million PBMCs per unsorted sample were used for genomic DNA. This sequence originates from a woman aged 40 to 50 in good health. Some clones in this sample may be carry-over from other donors' samples. The chain recombines TRBV7-9 with TRBJ2-3, with TRBD1 as a possible D gene (5 bases). The sequencing sample was made of PBMCs. DNA of the CDR3: TGTGCCAGCAGCCCCGCGTCGGCAGGGTGGAGAGATACGCAGTATTTT. This encodes CASSPASAGWRDTQYF.